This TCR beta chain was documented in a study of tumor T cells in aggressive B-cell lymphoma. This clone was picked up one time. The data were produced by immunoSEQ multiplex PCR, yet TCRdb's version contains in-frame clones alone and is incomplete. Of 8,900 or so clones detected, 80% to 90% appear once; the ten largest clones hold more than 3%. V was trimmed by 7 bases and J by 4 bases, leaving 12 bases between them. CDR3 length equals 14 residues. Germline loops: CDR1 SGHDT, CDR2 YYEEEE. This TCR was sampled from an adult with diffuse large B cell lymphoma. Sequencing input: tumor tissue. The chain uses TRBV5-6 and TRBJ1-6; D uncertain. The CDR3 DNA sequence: TGTGCCAGCTCAAGACGGGAGTATAATTCACCCCTCCACTTT. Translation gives CASSRREYNSPLHF.